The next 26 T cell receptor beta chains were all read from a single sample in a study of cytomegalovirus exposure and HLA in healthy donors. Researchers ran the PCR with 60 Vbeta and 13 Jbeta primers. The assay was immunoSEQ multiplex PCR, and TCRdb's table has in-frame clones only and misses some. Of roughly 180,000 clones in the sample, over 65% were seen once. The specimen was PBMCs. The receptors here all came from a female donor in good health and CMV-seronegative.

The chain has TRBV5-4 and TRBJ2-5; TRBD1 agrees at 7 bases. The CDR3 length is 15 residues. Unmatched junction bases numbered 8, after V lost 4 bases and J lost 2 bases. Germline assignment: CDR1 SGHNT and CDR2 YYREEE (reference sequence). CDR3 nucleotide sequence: TGTGCCAGCAGCCCCCGGGGCAGGGGGCAAGAGACCCAGTACTTC. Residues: CASSPRGRGQETQYF. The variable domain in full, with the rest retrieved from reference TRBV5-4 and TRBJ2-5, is ETGVTQSPTHLIKTRGQQVTLRCSSQSGHNTVSWYQQALGQGPQFIFQYYREEENGRGNFPPRFSGLQFPNYSSELNVNALELDDSALYLCASSPRGRGQETQYFGPGTRLLVL.

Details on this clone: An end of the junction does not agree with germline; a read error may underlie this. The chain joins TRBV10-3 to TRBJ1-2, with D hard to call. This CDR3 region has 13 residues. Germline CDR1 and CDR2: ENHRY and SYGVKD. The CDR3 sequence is CAVSESASGGYTF. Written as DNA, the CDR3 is TGTGCCGTCAGTGAGTCGGCCTCCGGGGGCTACACCTTC.

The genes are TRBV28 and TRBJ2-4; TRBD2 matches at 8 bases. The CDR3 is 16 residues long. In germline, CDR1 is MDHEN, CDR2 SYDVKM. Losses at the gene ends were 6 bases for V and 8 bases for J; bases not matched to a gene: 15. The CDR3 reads CASSLSGRGVADIQYF. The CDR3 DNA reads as TGTGCCAGCAGCTTAAGCGGGAGAGGAGTGGCAGACATTCAGTACTTC.

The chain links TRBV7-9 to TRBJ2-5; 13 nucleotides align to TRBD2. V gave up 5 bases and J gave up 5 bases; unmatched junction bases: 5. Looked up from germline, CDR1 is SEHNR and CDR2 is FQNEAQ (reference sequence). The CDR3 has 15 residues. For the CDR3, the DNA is TGTGCCAGCAGCCGACTAGCGGGAGGTGGGGAGACCCAGTACTTC. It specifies CASSRLAGGGETQYF.

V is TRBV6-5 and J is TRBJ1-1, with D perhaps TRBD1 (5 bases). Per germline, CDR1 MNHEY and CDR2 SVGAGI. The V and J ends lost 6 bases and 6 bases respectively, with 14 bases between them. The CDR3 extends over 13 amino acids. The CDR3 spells CASSIDGGAEAFF. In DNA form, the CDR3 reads TGTGCCAGCAGCATTGACGGGGGGGCTGAAGCTTTCTTT.

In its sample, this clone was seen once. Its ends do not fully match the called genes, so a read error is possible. CDR3 in amino acids: CASSLALLGPGANVLTF. The CDR3 DNA sequence: TGTGCTAGCAGCTTAGCCCTCCTGGGGCCGGGGGCCAACGTCCTGACTTTC. The rearrangement links TRBV7-7 to TRBJ2-6, with TRBD1 as a possible D gene (5 bases). The germline CDR1 and CDR2 sequences are SSHAT and FNYEAQ (reference sequence). The CDR3 is made up of 17 amino acids.

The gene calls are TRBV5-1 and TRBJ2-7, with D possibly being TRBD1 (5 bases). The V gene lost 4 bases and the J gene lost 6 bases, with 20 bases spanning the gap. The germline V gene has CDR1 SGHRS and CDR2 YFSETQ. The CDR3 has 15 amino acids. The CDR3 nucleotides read TGCGCCAGCAGCATAGTCACAGGCGATTTAGGCGAGCAGTACTTC. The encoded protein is CASSIVTGDLGEQYF.

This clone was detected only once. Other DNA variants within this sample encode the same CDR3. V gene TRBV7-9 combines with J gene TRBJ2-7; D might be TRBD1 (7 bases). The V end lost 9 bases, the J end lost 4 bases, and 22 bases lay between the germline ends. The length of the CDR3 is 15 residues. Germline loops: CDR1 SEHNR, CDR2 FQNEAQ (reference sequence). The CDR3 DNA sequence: TGTGCCAGTAGCGCGCGGGACAGTGTATGGTACGAGCAGTACTTC. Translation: CASSARDSVWYEQYF.

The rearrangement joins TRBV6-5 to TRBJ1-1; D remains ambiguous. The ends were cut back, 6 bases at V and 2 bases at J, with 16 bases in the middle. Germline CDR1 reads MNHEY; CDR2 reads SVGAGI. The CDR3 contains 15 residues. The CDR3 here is CASSSQRGINTEAFF. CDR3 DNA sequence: TGTGCCAGCAGCTCCCAACGGGGTATTAACACTGAAGCTTTCTTT.

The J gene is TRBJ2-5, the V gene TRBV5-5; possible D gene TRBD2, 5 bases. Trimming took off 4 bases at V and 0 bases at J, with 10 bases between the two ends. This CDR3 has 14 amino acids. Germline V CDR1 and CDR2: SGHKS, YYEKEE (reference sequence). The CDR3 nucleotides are TGTGCCAGCAGCCGAGGACTGGACCAAGAGACCCAGTACTTC. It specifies CASSRGLDQETQYF.

CDR3 loop: CASSVVGGNTEAFF. The CDR3, as DNA: TGTGCCAGCAGCGTAGTCGGGGGGAACACTGAAGCTTTCTTT. The genes are TRBV9 and TRBJ1-1; possible D gene TRBD1, 5 bases. Germline V lookup: CDR1 SGDLS, CDR2 YYNGEE. Deletions cut 0 bases from V and 1 base from J, with 7 bases between. CDR3 size: 14 residues.

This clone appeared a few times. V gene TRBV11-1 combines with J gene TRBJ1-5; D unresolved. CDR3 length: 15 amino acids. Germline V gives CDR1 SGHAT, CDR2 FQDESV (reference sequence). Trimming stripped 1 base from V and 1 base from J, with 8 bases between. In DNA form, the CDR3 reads TGTGCCAGCAGCTTAGGACGCGGAAGCAATCAGCCCCAGCATTTT. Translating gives CASSLGRGSNQPQHF.

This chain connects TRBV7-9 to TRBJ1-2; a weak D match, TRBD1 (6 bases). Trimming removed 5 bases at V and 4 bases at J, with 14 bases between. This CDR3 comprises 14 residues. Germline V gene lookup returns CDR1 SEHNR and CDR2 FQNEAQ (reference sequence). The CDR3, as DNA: TGTGCCAGCAGCCGCCGGACAGCACTCTATGGCTACACCTTC. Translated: CASSRRTALYGYTF.

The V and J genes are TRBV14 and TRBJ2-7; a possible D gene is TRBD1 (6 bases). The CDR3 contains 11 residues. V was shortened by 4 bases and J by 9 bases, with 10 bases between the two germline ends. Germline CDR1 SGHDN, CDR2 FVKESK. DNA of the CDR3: TGTGCCAGCAGCCTGGGGGCGAGGCAGTACTTC. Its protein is CASSLGARQYF.

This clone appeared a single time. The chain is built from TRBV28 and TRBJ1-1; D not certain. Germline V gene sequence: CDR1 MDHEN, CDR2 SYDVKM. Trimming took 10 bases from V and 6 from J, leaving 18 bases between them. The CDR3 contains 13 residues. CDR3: CATNRRVSSEAFF. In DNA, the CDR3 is TGTGCCACCAACCGTCGGGTGAGCTCTGAAGCTTTCTTT.

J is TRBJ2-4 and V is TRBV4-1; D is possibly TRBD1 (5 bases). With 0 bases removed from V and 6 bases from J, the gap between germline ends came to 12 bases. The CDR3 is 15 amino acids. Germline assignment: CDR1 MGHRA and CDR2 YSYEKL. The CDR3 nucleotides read TGCGCCAGCAGCCAAGACAGGGCGGAACGAAACATTCAGTACTTC. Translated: CASSQDRAERNIQYF.

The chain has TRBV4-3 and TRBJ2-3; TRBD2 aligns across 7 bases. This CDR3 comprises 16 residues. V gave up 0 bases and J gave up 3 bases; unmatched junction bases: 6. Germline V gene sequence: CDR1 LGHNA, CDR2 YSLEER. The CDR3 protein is CASSQDWGGGTDTQYF. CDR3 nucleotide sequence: TGCGCCAGCAGCCAAGATTGGGGGGGAGGGACAGATACGCAGTATTTT.

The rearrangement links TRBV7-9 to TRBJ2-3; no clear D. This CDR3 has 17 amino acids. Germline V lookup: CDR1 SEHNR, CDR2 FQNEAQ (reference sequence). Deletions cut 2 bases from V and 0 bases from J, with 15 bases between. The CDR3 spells CASSLQRGTLSTDTQYF. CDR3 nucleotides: TGTGCCAGCAGCTTACAACGTGGTACTTTAAGCACAGATACGCAGTATTTT.

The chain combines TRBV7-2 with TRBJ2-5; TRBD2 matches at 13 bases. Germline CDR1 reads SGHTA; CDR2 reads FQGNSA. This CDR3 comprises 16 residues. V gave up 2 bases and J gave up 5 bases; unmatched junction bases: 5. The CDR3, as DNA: TGTGCCAGCAGCTTAAGGACTAGCGGGAGTCTTGAGACCCAGTACTTC. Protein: CASSLRTSGSLETQYF.

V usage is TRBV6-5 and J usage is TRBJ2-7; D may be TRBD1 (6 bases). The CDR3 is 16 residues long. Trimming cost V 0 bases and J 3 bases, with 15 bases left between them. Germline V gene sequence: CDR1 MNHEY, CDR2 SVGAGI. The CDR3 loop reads CASSYSDRSKYYEQYF. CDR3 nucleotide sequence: TGTGCCAGCAGTTACTCCGACAGGTCGAAATACTACGAGCAGTACTTC.

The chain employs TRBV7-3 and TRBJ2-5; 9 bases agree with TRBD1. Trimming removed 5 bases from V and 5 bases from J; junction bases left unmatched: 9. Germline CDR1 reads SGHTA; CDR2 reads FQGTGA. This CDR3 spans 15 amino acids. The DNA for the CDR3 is TGTGCCAGCAGCACTACAGGGGGCGCAGGGGAGACCCAGTACTTC. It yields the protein CASSTTGGAGETQYF.

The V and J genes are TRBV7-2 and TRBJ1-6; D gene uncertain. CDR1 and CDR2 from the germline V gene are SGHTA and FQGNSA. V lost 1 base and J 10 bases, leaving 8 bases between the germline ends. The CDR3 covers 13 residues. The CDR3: CASSLGPKSPLHF. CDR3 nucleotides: TGTGCCAGCAGCTTAGGGCCGAAATCACCCCTCCACTTT.

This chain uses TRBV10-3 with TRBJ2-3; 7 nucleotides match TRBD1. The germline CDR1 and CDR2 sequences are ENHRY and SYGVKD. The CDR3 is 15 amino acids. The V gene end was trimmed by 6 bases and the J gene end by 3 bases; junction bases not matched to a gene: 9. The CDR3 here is CAISVTGTGTDTQYF. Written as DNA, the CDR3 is TGTGCCATCAGCGTGACAGGGACCGGGACAGATACGCAGTATTTT.

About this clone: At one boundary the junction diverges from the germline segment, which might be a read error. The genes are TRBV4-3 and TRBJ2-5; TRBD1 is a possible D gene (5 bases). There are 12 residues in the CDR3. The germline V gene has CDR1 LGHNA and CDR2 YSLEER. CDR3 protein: CASSPSGQPWDF. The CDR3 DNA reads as TGCGCCAGCAGCCCCTCAGGACAACCCTGGGACTTC.

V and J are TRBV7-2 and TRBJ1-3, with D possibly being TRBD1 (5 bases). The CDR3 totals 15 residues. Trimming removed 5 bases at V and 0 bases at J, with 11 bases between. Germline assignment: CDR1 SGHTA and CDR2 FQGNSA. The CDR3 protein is CASSQDTASGNTIYF. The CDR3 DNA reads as TGTGCCAGCAGCCAGGACACGGCCTCTGGAAACACCATATATTTT.

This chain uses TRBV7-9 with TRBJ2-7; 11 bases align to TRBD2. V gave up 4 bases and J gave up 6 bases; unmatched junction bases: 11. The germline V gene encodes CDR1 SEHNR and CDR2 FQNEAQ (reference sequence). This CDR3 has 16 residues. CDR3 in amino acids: CASSSPASTSGTEQYF. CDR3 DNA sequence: TGTGCCAGCAGCTCACCGGCCTCGACTAGCGGGACCGAGCAGTACTTC. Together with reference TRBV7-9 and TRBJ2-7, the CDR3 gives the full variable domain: DTGVSQNPRHKITKRGQNVTFRCDPISEHNRLYWYRQTLGQGPEFLTYFQNEAQLEKSRLLSDRFSAERPKGSFSTLEIQRTEQGDSAMYLCASSSPASTSGTEQYFGPGTRLTVT.